The 21 T cell receptor beta chains in this list originate from one sample, sequenced in a study of cytomegalovirus exposure and HLA in healthy donors. PCR employed 60 Vbeta and 13 Jbeta primers. TCRdb's table, derived via immunoSEQ multiplex PCR, lists solely in-frame clones and lacks some. Of 150,000 or so clones listed, approximately 80% were seen once; the top ten hold about a tenth. The sequencing input was PBMCs. The source of these receptors is a man between 18 and 35 years old in good health and CMV-seropositive.

This rearrangement joins TRBV7-3 to TRBJ1-1; perhaps TRBD1 as D (6 bases). Between the trimmed V and J ends, which lost 1 base and 1 base, there was a span of 10 bases. The CDR3 has 15 residues. The germline CDR1 and CDR2 sequences are SGHTA and FQGTGA. The CDR3 region has the DNA TGTGCCAGCAGCTTAATGGCAGGGGCGAACACTGAAGCTTTCTTT. This sequence encodes CASSLMAGANTEAFF.

This clone showed up just once. This chain joins TRBV29-1 and TRBJ2-2, with 7 bases matching TRBD1. This CDR3 has 15 residues. With V trimmed by 4 bases and J by 1 base, 6 bases remained unmatched. Germline CDR1 and CDR2: SQVTM and ANQGSEA. The CDR3 DNA follows: TGCAGCGTTGTGTTCCCAGGGGGGAACACCGGGGAGCTGTTTTTT. Translation gives CSVVFPGGNTGELFF.

This clone was seen once. The V gene is TRBV7-6, the J gene TRBJ1-1; no reliable D call. V was trimmed by 1 base and J by 3 bases, leaving 6 bases between them. The CDR3 is 13 amino acids. Germline loops: CDR1 SGHVS, CDR2 FNYEAQ. The CDR3 region is CASSLDAYTEAFF. As DNA, the CDR3 is TGTGCCAGCAGCTTAGATGCGTACACTGAAGCTTTCTTT.

This chain links TRBV5-4 with TRBJ1-3, with D possibly being TRBD1 (5 bases). Germline V lookup: CDR1 SGHNT, CDR2 YYREEE (reference sequence). The CDR3 has 15 amino acids. V gave up 0 bases and J gave up 0 bases, with 7 bases separating them. The CDR3 DNA follows: TGTGCCAGCAGCTTGGGGGGGGTCTCTGGAAACACCATATATTTT. Protein: CASSLGGVSGNTIYF.

This clone was seen more than once but under ten times. This sequence joins TRBV27 and TRBJ1-2, with 7 positions matching TRBD1. The germline gives CDR1 MNHEY, CDR2 SMNVEV (reference sequence). CDR3 length: 14 residues. Trimming took 3 bases from V and 4 from J; bases not matched to a gene: 5. CDR3 region: CASSLTGSPYGYTF. CDR3 sequence (DNA): TGTGCCAGCAGTTTGACAGGGTCTCCCTATGGCTACACCTTC.

V usage is TRBV7-2 and J usage is TRBJ1-2, with 11 bases that match TRBD1. Germline trimming cut 1 base from V and 5 bases from J; bases unmatched to any gene: 9. CDR1 SGHTA and CDR2 FQGNSA come from the germline V gene. The CDR3 sequence is 17 residues long. The CDR3 protein is CASSLELGQGARYGYTF. Written as DNA, the CDR3 is TGTGCCAGCAGCTTAGAGTTAGGACAGGGGGCGCGGTATGGCTACACCTTC.

The chain links TRBV5-4 to TRBJ2-3; a weak D match, TRBD2 (6 bases). Trimming cost V 2 bases and J 5 bases, with 15 bases left between them. CDR3 length: 15 residues. Germline V CDR1 and CDR2: SGHNT, YYREEE (reference sequence). This chain's CDR3 is CASSLQVTSLDTQYF. The CDR3 DNA reads as TGTGCCAGCAGCTTACAGGTGACTAGTTTAGATACGCAGTATTTT.

This clone was detected only a few times. The CDR3 DNA reads as TGCGCCAGCAGCTTGGGCGGGTTAGGCACCGGGGAGCTGTTTTTT. It specifies CASSLGGLGTGELFF. The gene calls are TRBV5-1 and TRBJ2-2; a possible D gene is TRBD2 (5 bases). CDR1 is SGHRS and CDR2 is YFSETQ in the germline V gene. The CDR3 loop spans 15 amino acids. Trimming left V 0 bases short and J 4 bases short, with 10 bases between.

The rearrangement links TRBV5-1 to TRBJ2-2, with 7 bases fitting TRBD1. CDR1 is SGHRS and CDR2 is YFSETQ in the germline V gene. The CDR3 spans 16 residues. Unmatched junction bases numbered 10, after V lost 0 bases and J lost 8 bases. CDR3 nucleotides: TGCGCCAGCAGCTTGGCCGACAGGGAAGGGGCGGGGGAGCTGTTTTTT. Its protein is CASSLADREGAGELFF.

This rearrangement joins TRBV10-3 to TRBJ1-2; possible D gene TRBD1, 6 bases. Germline V gene data show CDR1 as ENHRY and CDR2 as SYGVKD. The CDR3 contains 13 residues. V gave up 2 bases and J gave up 5 bases, with 9 bases separating them. The CDR3 region is CAISEPGTYGYTF. The CDR3 nucleotides are TGTGCCATCAGTGAGCCAGGGACATATGGCTACACCTTC.

This clone was seen only a few times. The J gene is TRBJ2-5, the V gene TRBV2; 14 bases align to TRBD2. Germline CDR1 is SNHLY and CDR2 is FYNNEI. V lost 2 bases and J lost 7; bases outside the gene matches: 12. The CDR3 sequence is 18 residues long. CDR3 DNA sequence: TGTGCCAGCAGTGAATTCGAGGGGACTAGCGGGAGTGGAGGGACCCAGTACTTC. Protein: CASSEFEGTSGSGGTQYF.

This clone was observed a few times. The sample contains more than one DNA sequence encoding this CDR3. This chain links TRBV7-9 with TRBJ1-1; TRBD1 matches 8 bases. This CDR3 comprises 15 residues. Trimming took 1 base from V and 0 from J; bases not matched to a gene: 1. Germline values: CDR1 SEHNR, CDR2 FQNEAQ (reference sequence). The CDR3, as DNA: TGTGCCAGCAGCTTAGGACAGGGGCTGAACACTGAAGCTTTCTTT. Amino acid sequence: CASSLGQGLNTEAFF.

The rearrangement joins TRBV7-9 to TRBJ2-7; D perhaps matches TRBD2 (5 bases). The CDR3 sequence is 14 residues long. Germline V gene sequence: CDR1 SEHNR, CDR2 FQNEAQ (reference sequence). Trimming took off 5 bases at V and 5 bases at J, with 16 bases between the two ends. The CDR3 DNA reads as TGTGCCAGCAGCAAAACGGGGATCTTCCACGAGCAGTACTTC. Translation: CASSKTGIFHEQYF.

The V gene is TRBV13, the J gene TRBJ1-1; D may be TRBD1 (5 bases). Trimming shortened V by 2 bases and J by 6 bases, and 22 bases separated the two germline ends. This CDR3 spans 17 amino acids. Looked up from germline, CDR1 is PRHDT and CDR2 is FYEKMQ (reference sequence). CDR3 region: CASSLNRGGFRIPEAFF. CDR3 DNA sequence: TGTGCCAGCAGCTTAAATCGGGGGGGATTTCGAATCCCTGAAGCTTTCTTT.

The chain uses TRBV19 and TRBJ1-3; TRBD1 matches 7 bases. Germline V gives CDR1 LNHDA, CDR2 SQIVND (reference sequence). J gave up 2 bases and V 5 bases, and 6 bases lay outside the gene matches. This CDR3 is 15 amino acids long. The CDR3 protein is CASSSTQGTGNTIYF. DNA of the CDR3: TGTGCCAGTAGTTCAACACAGGGGACTGGAAACACCATATATTTT.

The V gene is TRBV18, the J gene TRBJ2-7; D is perhaps TRBD1 (6 bases). The CDR3 is 16 residues long. Between the trimmed V and J ends, which lost 3 bases and 7 bases, there was a span of 22 bases. Germline CDR1 and CDR2: KGHSH and LQKENI. CDR3 bases: TGTGCCAGCTCACCCCAGACAGGCCGTGCCTATGGAGAGCAGTACTTC. The encoded protein is CASSPQTGRAYGEQYF.

The chain uses TRBV7-8 and TRBJ1-1; a possible D gene is TRBD1 (5 bases). Deletions cut 2 bases from V and 2 bases from J, with 15 bases between. The CDR3 sequence is 16 residues long. Germline values: CDR1 SGHVS, CDR2 FQNEAQ. CDR3 sequence: CASSLPILDRNTEAFF. In nucleotides, the CDR3 is TGTGCCAGCAGCTTACCAATTTTAGACAGAAACACTGAAGCTTTCTTT.

Concerning this clone itself: This likely comes from a read error, as the CDR3 has no conserved phenylalanine or tryptophan at its end. The chain combines TRBV6-5 with TRBJ1-2; D is unresolved. The germline V gene has CDR1 MNHEY and CDR2 SVGAGI. The CDR3 is 14 residues long. Trimming cost V 0 bases and J 4 bases, with 9 bases left between them. As DNA, the CDR3 is TGTGCCAGCAGTTACTCCGGGGAGGGCTATGGCTACACCCTC. Protein product: CASSYSGEGYGYTL.

This chain joins TRBV5-1 and TRBJ2-7; the D is unclear. Per germline, CDR1 SGHRS and CDR2 YFSETQ. Trimming left V 2 bases short and J 0 bases short, with 9 bases between. CDR3 length: 14 residues. The CDR3 DNA sequence: TGCGCCAGCAGCTTCGAGGCAAGCTCCTACGAGCAGTACTTC. This codes for CASSFEASSYEQYF.

This chain uses TRBV5-6 with TRBJ2-7; 10 nucleotides match TRBD1. The junction had 12 bases not matched to a gene; V was cut back by 4 bases and J by 2 bases. The CDR3 length is 17 residues. Germline V CDR1 and CDR2: SGHDT, YYEEEE. This chain's CDR3 is CASSVRGTGVYTYEQYF. As DNA, the CDR3 is TGTGCCAGCAGCGTGAGAGGGACAGGGGTTTACACCTACGAGCAGTACTTC.

The chain employs TRBV19 and TRBJ2-2; 8 bases align to TRBD1. CDR3 length equals 14 residues. V gave up 6 bases and J gave up 7 bases; unmatched junction bases: 7. Germline-derived CDR1 and CDR2 are LNHDA and SQIVND (reference sequence). The CDR3 sequence: CASSLTGGGGELFF. In DNA, the CDR3 is TGTGCCAGTAGCCTTACAGGGGGTGGCGGGGAGCTGTTTTTT. Filled out from reference TRBV19 and TRBJ2-2, the complete variable domain reads DGGITQSPKYLFRKEGQNVTLSCEQNLNHDAMYWYRQDPGQGLRLIYYSQIVNDFQKGDIAEGYSVSREKKESFPLTVTSAQKNPTAFYLCASSLTGGGGELFFGEGSRLTVL.